This entry lists 18 T cell receptor beta chains sequenced from one sample in a study of cytomegalovirus exposure and HLA in healthy donors listed by TCRdb under 2017. Library construction relied on the immunoSEQ multiplex PCR assay. The multiplex PCR relied on a mix of 60 forward primers for TCR Vbeta segments and 13 reverse primers for TCR Jbeta segments. The immuneACCESS repertoire file appears here via TCRdb, limited to in-frame rearrangements. These files lack a portion of the clones; in checked studies, under half of the deficit traces to unresolved V genes, and the cause of the others is not known. Recorded for this sample are 130,000 or so clones; roughly 85% of them occurred a single time. Clones ranked in the top ten supply roughly 6.7% of the sample. The sequenced sample consisted of PBMCs. The receptors come from a woman aged 25 to 39 in good health and CMV-seropositive.

Remarks on this clone: The sample contains more than one DNA sequence encoding this CDR3. CDR3 nucleotides: TGTGCCAGCAGCTTATTACAGGGGAATCAGCCCCAGCATTTT. It is translated as CASSLLQGNQPQHF. The V and J genes are TRBV5-6 and TRBJ1-5, with 7 bases that match TRBD1. The CDR3 consists of 14 residues. V lost 2 bases and J lost 4; bases outside the gene matches: 3. The germline gives CDR1 SGHDT, CDR2 YYEEEE.

This sequence joins TRBV30 and TRBJ1-5, with a possible D match to TRBD1 (5 bases). V gave up 0 bases and J gave up 7 bases, with 13 bases separating them. CDR1 and CDR2 from the germline V gene are GTSNPN and SVGIG (reference sequence). The CDR3 loop spans 14 amino acids. The CDR3 DNA reads as TGTGCCTGGAGTGTACTGACAGCTCTGCAGCCCCAGCATTTT. As protein: CAWSVLTALQPQHF.

This rearrangement joins TRBV28 to TRBJ2-7; 8 nucleotides align to TRBD2. V was pared by 5 bases and J by 0 bases, with 15 bases of the junction left unmatched. Germline V gene data show CDR1 as MDHEN and CDR2 as SYDVKM. The length of the CDR3 is 18 residues. CDR3 residues: CASSPSTIRGGSSYEQYF. The CDR3 DNA follows: TGTGCCAGCAGTCCATCAACCATCCGGGGGGGAAGCTCCTACGAGCAGTACTTC.

The chain has TRBV6-5 and TRBJ2-7; no firm D call. V lost 0 bases and J lost 3, with 15 bases in between. The germline CDR1 and CDR2 sequences are MNHEY and SVGAGI. This CDR3 has 16 residues. Written as DNA, the CDR3 is TGTGCCAGCAGTTACTCGAAGGAGCTTTCCATCTACGAGCAGTACTTC. It yields the protein CASSYSKELSIYEQYF.

The chain recombines TRBV28 with TRBJ1-3; no reliable D call. This CDR3 spans 14 amino acids. Per germline, CDR1 MDHEN and CDR2 SYDVKM. With 2 bases removed from V and 2 bases from J, the gap between germline ends came to 7 bases. In DNA, the CDR3 is TGTGCCAGCAGTTTAACCCGGGCTGGAAACACCATATATTTT. The encoded protein is CASSLTRAGNTIYF.

The chain joins TRBV11-1 to TRBJ2-6; D gene unclear. The CDR3 totals 15 residues. Germline V gene lookup returns CDR1 SGHAT and CDR2 FQDESV (reference sequence). The ends were cut back, 0 bases at V and 0 bases at J, with 3 bases in the middle. Here the CDR3 reads CASSLALSGANVLTF. The CDR3 DNA sequence: TGTGCCAGCAGCTTAGCCCTCTCTGGGGCCAACGTCCTGACTTTC.

The chain employs TRBV28 and TRBJ2-7; possible D gene TRBD1, 6 bases. V was pared by 4 bases and J by 7 bases, with 17 bases between. The CDR3 extends over 14 amino acids. Per the germline V gene, CDR1 is MDHEN and CDR2 is SYDVKM. The CDR3 here is CASSSPLDSREQYF. The CDR3 region has the DNA TGTGCCAGCAGTTCCCCGTTGGACAGTCGGGAGCAGTACTTC.

The chain recombines TRBV27 with TRBJ2-2; possibly TRBD1 for D (7 bases). CDR1 and CDR2 (germline): MNHEY, SMNVEV (reference sequence). Trimming shortened V by 2 bases and J by 5 bases, and 15 bases separated the two germline ends. The CDR3 is 16 amino acids. The CDR3 DNA is TGTGCCAGCAGTTTAAGTTGGAGGGGGCGAACCGGGGAGCTGTTTTTT. It translates to CASSLSWRGRTGELFF.

The chain links TRBV28 to TRBJ2-7; no clear D. V was clipped by 7 bases and J by 2 bases, with 15 bases between them. Germline V gives CDR1 MDHEN, CDR2 SYDVKM. The CDR3 extends over 14 amino acids. The CDR3 region has the DNA TGTGCCAGCAACCCGGGTCTGCCCCCCTACGAGCAGTACTTC. It translates to CASNPGLPPYEQYF.

This chain connects TRBV28 to TRBJ1-5; tentative D call: TRBD1 (5 bases). Per the germline V gene, CDR1 is MDHEN and CDR2 is SYDVKM. V was trimmed by 2 bases and J by 2 bases, leaving 10 bases between them. This CDR3 has 15 residues. Here the CDR3 reads CASSLGGGGNQPQHF. In nucleotides, the CDR3 is TGTGCCAGCAGTTTAGGGGGGGGAGGCAATCAGCCCCAGCATTTT.

This clone has only a few counts. J is TRBJ1-2 and V is TRBV5-1; 8 bases agree with TRBD1. Germline V lookup: CDR1 SGHRS, CDR2 YFSETQ. The CDR3 spans 16 residues. V was clipped by 4 bases and J by 1 base; unmatched bases: 9. CDR3 nucleotide sequence: TGCGCCAGCAGCGAGGGACAGGCACTTCTTAACTATGGCTACACCTTC. It translates to CASSEGQALLNYGYTF.

This clone was seen a handful of times. The CDR3 loop reads CASSPPFPEGKNIQYF. The CDR3 nucleotides are TGTGCCAGCTCACCACCGTTCCCGGAGGGCAAAAACATTCAGTACTTC. This chain joins TRBV18 and TRBJ2-4, with D possibly TRBD2 on 6 matching bases. V dropped 0 bases and J dropped 3 bases, with 12 bases sitting between them. This CDR3 is built from 16 residues. Germline CDR1 and CDR2: KGHSH and LQKENI. The full variable domain, completed using reference TRBV18 and TRBJ2-4, is NAGVMQNPRHLVRRRGQEARLRCSPMKGHSHVYWYRQLPEEGLKFMVYLQKENIIDESGMPKERFSAEFPKEGPSILRIQQVVRGDSAAYFCASSPPFPEGKNIQYFGAGTRLSVL.

V and J are TRBV5-1 and TRBJ1-1; D possibly corresponds to TRBD1 (6 bases). The CDR3 is made up of 15 amino acids. Germline assignment: CDR1 SGHRS and CDR2 YFSETQ. V lost 0 bases, J lost 0 bases, and 9 bases lay in between. This CDR3 reads CASSLVTGMNTEAFF. DNA of the CDR3: TGCGCCAGCAGCTTGGTAACAGGGATGAACACTGAAGCTTTCTTT.

V and J are TRBV10-1 and TRBJ1-3, with a tentative D call TRBD1 (6 bases). In germline, CDR1 is WNHNN, CDR2 SYGVQD (reference sequence). The CDR3 covers 15 residues. The V end was cut by 2 bases, the J end by 8 bases, with 16 bases between. CDR3: CASSEAGRGEDTIYF. CDR3 nucleotides: TGCGCCAGCAGTGAGGCGGGCAGGGGCGAAGACACCATATATTTT.

The rearrangement links TRBV6-1 to TRBJ2-7; D possibly corresponds to TRBD1 (5 bases). Trimming left V 3 bases short and J 3 bases short, with 12 bases between. The germline V gene encodes CDR1 MNHNS and CDR2 SASEGT. The CDR3 is 14 residues long. CDR3 protein: CASSDPGRDYEQYF. CDR3 DNA sequence: TGTGCCAGCAGTGATCCGGGCAGGGACTACGAGCAGTACTTC.

This chain connects TRBV9 to TRBJ2-7; 7 bases match TRBD1. The CDR3 totals 14 residues. Germline values: CDR1 SGDLS, CDR2 YYNGEE. Trimming cost V 5 bases and J 6 bases; bases outside gene matches: 11. CDR3 sequence (DNA): TGTGCCAGCAGGTCGCCCGGACAGGATCTCGAGCAGTACTTC. Translating gives CASRSPGQDLEQYF.

The chain couples TRBV18 to TRBJ2-2; 7 nucleotides match TRBD2. The junction had 7 bases not matched to a gene; V was cut back by 3 bases and J by 0 bases. The CDR3 runs to 17 residues. Germline V gene sequence: CDR1 KGHSH, CDR2 LQKENI. DNA of the CDR3: TGTGCCAGCTCACCGAAGCGGGACGGTACGAACACCGGGGAGCTGTTTTTT. Translated, it gives CASSPKRDGTNTGELFF. Combining the CDR3 with reference TRBV18 and TRBJ2-2 gives the whole variable domain NAGVMQNPRHLVRRRGQEARLRCSPMKGHSHVYWYRQLPEEGLKFMVYLQKENIIDESGMPKERFSAEFPKEGPSILRIQQVVRGDSAAYFCASSPKRDGTNTGELFFGEGSRLTVL.

The gene calls are TRBV29-1 and TRBJ2-5, with 9 positions matching TRBD1. With 7 bases clipped from V and 2 bases from J, the junction kept 11 bases outside the gene matches. Germline V gene lookup returns CDR1 SQVTM and CDR2 ANQGSEA. This CDR3 has 15 amino acids. As DNA, the CDR3 is TGCAGCGCCACGGGACAGGGAGGAGTACAAGAGACCCAGTACTTC. Residues: CSATGQGGVQETQYF.